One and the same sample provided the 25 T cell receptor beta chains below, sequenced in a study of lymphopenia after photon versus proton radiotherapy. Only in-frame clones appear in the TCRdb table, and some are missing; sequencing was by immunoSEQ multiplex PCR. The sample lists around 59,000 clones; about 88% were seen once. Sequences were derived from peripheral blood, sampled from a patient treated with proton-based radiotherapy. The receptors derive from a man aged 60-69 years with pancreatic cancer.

The CDR3 here is CASSVQTGKSNTEAFF. In DNA, the CDR3 is TGTGCCAGCAGCGTCCAAACAGGGAAAAGCAACACTGAAGCTTTCTTT. The chain recombines TRBV11-3 with TRBJ1-1, with TRBD1 as a possible D gene (6 bases). Germline values: CDR1 SGHNT, CDR2 YENEEA. CDR3 length equals 16 residues. Trimming took 5 bases from V and 2 from J, leaving 18 bases between them.

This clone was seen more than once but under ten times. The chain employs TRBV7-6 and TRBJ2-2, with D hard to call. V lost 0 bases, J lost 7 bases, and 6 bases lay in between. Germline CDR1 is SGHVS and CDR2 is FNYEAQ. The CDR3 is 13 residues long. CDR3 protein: CASSLAPRGELFF. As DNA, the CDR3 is TGTGCCAGCAGCTTAGCGCCCCGCGGGGAGCTGTTTTTT.

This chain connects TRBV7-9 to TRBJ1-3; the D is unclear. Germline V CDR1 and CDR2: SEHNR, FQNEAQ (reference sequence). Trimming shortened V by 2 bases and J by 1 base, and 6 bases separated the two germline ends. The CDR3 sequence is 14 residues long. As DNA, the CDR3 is TGTGCCAGCAGCTTACTGCGGTCTGGAAACACCATATATTTT. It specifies CASSLLRSGNTIYF.

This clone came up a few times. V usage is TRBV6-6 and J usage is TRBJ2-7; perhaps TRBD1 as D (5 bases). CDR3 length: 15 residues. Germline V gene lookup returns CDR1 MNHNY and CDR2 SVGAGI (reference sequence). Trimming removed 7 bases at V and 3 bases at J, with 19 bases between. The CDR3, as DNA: TGTGCCAGCATGTCTCTTGGGGCAGGCAACTACGAGCAGTACTTC. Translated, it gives CASMSLGAGNYEQYF.

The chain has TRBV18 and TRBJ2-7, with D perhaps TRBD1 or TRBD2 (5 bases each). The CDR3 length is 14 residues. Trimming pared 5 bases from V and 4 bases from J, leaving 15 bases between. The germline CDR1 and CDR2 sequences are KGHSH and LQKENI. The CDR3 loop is CASSSTRDGYEQYF. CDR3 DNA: TGTGCCAGCTCATCGACACGGGACGGATACGAGCAGTACTTC.

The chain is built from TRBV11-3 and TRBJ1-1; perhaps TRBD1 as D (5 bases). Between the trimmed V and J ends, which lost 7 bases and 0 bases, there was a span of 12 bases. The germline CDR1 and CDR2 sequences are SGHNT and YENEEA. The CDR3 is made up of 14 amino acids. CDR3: CASKPTGVNTEAFF. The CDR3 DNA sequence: TGTGCCAGCAAGCCAACGGGGGTGAACACTGAAGCTTTCTTT. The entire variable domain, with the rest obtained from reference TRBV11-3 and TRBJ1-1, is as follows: EAGVVQSPRYKIIEKKQPVAFWCNPISGHNTLYWYLQNLGQGPELLIRYENEEAVDDSQLPKDRFSAERLKGVDSTLKIQPAELGDSAVYLCASKPTGVNTEAFFGQGTRLTVV.

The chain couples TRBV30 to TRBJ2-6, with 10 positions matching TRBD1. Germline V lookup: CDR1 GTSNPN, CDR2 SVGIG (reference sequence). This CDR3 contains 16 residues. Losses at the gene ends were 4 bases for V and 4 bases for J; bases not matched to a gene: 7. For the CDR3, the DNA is TGTGCCTGGAATAGACAGGGGGCAAGAGGGGCCAACGTCCTGACTTTC. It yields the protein CAWNRQGARGANVLTF.

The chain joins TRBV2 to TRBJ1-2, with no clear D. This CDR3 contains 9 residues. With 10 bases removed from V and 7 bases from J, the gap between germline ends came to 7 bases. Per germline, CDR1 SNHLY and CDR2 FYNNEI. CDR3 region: CAIKSGYTF. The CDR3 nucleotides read TGTGCCATAAAATCTGGCTACACCTTC. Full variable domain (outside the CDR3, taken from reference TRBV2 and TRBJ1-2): EPEVTQTPSHQVTQMGQEVILRCVPISNHLYFYWYRQILGQKVEFLVSFYNNEISEKSEIFDDQFSVERPDGSNFTLKIRSTKLEDSAMYFCAIKSGYTFGSGTRLTVV.

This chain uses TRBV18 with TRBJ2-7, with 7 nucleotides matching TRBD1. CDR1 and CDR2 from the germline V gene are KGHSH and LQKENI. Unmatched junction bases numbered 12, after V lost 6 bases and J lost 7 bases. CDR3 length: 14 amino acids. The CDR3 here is CASSPSTGEREQYF. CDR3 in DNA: TGTGCCAGCTCCCCAAGCACAGGGGAACGGGAGCAGTACTTC.

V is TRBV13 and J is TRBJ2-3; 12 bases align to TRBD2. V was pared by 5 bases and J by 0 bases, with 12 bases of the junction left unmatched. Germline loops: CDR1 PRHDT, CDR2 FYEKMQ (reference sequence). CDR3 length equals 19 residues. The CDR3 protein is CASSGKTSGSFVSTDTQYF. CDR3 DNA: TGTGCCAGCAGCGGGAAGACTAGCGGGAGTTTCGTAAGCACAGATACGCAGTATTTT.

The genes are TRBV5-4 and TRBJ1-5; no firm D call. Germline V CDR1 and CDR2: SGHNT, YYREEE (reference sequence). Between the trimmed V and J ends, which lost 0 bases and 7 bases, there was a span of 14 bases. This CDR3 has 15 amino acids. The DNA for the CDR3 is TGTGCCAGCAGCTTGGGTACTGGGGTCGGGCAGCCCCAGCATTTT. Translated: CASSLGTGVGQPQHF.

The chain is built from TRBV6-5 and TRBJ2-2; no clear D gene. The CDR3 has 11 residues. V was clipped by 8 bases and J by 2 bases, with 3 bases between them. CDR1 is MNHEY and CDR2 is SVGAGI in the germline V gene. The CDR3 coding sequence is TGTGCCAGCCATAACACCGGGGAGCTGTTTTTT. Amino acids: CASHNTGELFF.

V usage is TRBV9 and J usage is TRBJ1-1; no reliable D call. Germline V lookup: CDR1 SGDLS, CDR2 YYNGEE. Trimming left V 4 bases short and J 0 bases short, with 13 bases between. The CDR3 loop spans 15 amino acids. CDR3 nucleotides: TGTGCCAGCAGCACTCACAGTACGCTGAACACTGAAGCTTTCTTT. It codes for CASSTHSTLNTEAFF.

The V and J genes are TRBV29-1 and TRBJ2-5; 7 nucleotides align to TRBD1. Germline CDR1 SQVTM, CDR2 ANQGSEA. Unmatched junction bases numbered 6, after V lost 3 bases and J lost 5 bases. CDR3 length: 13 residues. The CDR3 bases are TGCAGCGTTGACACAGGGGATCGGGAGACCCAGTACTTC. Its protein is CSVDTGDRETQYF.

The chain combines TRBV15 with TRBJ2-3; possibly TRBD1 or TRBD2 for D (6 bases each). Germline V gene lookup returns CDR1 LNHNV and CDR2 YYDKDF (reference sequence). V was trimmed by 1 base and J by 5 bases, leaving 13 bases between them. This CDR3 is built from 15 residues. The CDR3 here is CATSRGTGAIDTQYF. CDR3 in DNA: TGTGCCACCAGCAGAGGGACGGGGGCAATAGATACGCAGTATTTT.

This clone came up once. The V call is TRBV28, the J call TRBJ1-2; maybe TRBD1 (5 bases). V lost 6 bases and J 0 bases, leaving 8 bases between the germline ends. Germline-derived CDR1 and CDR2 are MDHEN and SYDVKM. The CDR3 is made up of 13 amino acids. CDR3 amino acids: CASRRGANYGYTF. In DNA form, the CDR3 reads TGTGCCAGCAGAAGAGGGGCTAACTATGGCTACACCTTC.

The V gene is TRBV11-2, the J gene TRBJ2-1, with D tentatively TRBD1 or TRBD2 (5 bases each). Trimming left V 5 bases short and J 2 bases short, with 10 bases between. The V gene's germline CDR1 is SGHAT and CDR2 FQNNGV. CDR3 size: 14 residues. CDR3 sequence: CASSGTGTYNEQFF. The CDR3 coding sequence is TGTGCCAGCAGCGGGACCGGTACCTACAATGAGCAGTTCTTC.

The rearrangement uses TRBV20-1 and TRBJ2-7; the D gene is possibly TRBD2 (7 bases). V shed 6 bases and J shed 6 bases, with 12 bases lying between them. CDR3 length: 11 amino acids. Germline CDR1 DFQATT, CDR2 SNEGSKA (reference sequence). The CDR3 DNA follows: TGCAGTGCCCGGGGGGCCGGCGAGCAGTACTTC. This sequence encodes CSARGAGEQYF.

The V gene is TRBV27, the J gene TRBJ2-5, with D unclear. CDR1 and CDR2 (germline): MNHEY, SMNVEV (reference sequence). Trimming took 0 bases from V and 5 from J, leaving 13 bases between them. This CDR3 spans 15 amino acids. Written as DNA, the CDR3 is TGTGCCAGCAGTTTATCGGCCCAACGAAGGGAGACCCAGTACTTC. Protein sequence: CASSLSAQRRETQYF.

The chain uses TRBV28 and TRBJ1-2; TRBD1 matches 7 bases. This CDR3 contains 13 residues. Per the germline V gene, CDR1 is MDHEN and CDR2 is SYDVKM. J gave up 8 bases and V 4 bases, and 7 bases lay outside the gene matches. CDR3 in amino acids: CASSSDRVGGYTF. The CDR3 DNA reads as TGTGCCAGCAGTTCAGACAGGGTAGGCGGCTACACCTTC.

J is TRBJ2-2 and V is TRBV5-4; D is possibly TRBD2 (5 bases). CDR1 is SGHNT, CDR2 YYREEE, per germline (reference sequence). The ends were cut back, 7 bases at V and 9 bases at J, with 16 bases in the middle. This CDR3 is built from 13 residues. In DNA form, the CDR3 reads TGTGCCAGCCGTAGGACTGATCAAAGGGAGCTGTTTTTT. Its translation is CASRRTDQRELFF.

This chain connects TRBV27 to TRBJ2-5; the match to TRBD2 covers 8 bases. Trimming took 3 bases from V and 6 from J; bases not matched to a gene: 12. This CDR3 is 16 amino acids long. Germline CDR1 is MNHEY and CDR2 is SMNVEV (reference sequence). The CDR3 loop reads CASSFTSGSGMKTQYF. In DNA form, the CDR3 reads TGTGCCAGCAGTTTCACCAGCGGTAGCGGGATGAAGACCCAGTACTTC.

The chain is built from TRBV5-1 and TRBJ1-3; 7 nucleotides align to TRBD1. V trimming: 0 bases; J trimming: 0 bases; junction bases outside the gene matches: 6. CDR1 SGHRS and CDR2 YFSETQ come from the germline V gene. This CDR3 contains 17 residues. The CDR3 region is CASSLGRTGISGNTIYF. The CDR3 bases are TGCGCCAGCAGCTTGGGGCGGACAGGAATCTCTGGAAACACCATATATTTT.

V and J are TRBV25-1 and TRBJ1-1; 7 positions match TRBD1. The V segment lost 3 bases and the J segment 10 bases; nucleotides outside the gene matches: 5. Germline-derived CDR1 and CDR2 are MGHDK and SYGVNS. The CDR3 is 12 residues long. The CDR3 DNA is TGTGCCAGCAGTGACATTCGGACAGGAGCTTTCTTT. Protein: CASSDIRTGAFF.

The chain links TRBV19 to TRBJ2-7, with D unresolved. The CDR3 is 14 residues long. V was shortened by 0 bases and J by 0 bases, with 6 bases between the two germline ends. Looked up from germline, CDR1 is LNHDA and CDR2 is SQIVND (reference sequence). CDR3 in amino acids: CASSIDTASYEQYF. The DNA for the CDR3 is TGTGCCAGTAGTATAGATACAGCCTCCTACGAGCAGTACTTC.